This note documents a single TCR beta chain sequence. What it recognizes is unknown. This entry comes from a study of vaccination and CD4 T cells after COVID-19. Treatment meaning: approximately 10-day PBMC culture with coronavirus spike peptide pools or control peptides (ViraFEST assay). Collection of the unexposed donor's CD4+ T cells took place before the COVID-19 pandemic (2011-2018). Germline assignment: CDR1 SGHNT and CDR2 YENEEA. The CDR3 has 14 amino acids. V shed 5 bases and J 6 bases; nucleotides not matched to a gene: 8. Sequenced with the Oncomine TCR Beta short-read assay was DNA taken from cultured CD4+ T cells. MiXCR, run by TCRdb on the PCR reads, gives a single entry per CDR3 protein. The data hold 3,500 to 4,500 distinct CDR3 sequences, with around a quarter observed a single time.

The chain uses TRBV11-3 and TRBJ2-3; 7 bases align to TRBD2. This sequence was found in a human donor in good health. Material: CD4+ T cells from blood, cultured in vitro. The CDR3 nucleotides read TGTGCCAGCAGCCCCTTGGATAGCGGGGATACGCAGTATTTT. Translated, it gives CASSPLDSGDTQYF. The whole variable domain, remainder taken from reference TRBV11-3 and TRBJ2-3, is EAGVVQSPRYKIIEKKQPVAFWCNPISGHNTLYWYLQNLGQGPELLIRYENEEAVDDSQLPKDRFSAERLKGVDSTLKIQPAELGDSAVYLCASSPLDSGDTQYFGPGTRLTVL.